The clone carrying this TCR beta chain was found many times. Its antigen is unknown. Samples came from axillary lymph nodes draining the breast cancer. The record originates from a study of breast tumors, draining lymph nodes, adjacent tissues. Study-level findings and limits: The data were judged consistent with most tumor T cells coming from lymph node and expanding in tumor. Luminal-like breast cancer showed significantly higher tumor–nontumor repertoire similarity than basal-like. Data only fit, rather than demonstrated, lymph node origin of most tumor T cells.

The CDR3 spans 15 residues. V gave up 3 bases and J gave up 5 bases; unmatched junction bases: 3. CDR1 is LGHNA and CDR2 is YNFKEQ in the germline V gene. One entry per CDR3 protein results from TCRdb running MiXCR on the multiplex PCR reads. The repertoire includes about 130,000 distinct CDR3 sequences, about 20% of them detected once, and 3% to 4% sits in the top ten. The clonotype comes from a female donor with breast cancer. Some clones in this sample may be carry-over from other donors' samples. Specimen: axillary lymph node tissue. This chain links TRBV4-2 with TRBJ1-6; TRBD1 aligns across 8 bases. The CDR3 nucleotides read TGTGCCAGCAGCCAGTTGGGACAGGATAATTCACCCCTCCACTTT. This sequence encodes CASSQLGQDNSPLHF.